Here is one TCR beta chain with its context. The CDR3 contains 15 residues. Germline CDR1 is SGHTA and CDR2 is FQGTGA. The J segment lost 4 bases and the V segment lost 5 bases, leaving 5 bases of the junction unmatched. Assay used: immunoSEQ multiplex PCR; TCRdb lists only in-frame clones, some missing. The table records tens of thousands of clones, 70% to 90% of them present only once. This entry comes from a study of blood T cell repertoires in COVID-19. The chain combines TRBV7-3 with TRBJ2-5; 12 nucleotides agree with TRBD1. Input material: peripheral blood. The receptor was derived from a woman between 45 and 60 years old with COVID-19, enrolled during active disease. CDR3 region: CASSKGQGAGETQYF. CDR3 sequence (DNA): TGTGCCAGCAGCAAGGGACAGGGGGCCGGAGAGACCCAGTACTTC.